Below, one T cell receptor (beta chain) is given with its context. This specimen comes from a study of regulatory T cells in long-lasting Graves disease. The V segment lost 7 bases and the J segment 2 bases; nucleotides outside the gene matches: 12. Germline CDR1 and CDR2: SQVTM and ANQGSEA. The CDR3 sequence is 15 residues long. Time point noted: newly diagnosed GD, antithyroid drugs for less than 3 months. Extracted PBMC RNA gave rise to the TCR library. CDR3-region Arm-PCR and iRepertoire HTBI primers produced the TCR beta libraries. TCRdb re-derived calls from the multiplex PCR reads in MiXCR, one entry per CDR3 protein. Of roughly 440,000 distinct CDR3 sequences in the sample, about 15% were seen once. The sample also formed part of further work on T cells in Graves' hyperthyroidism and ophthalmopathy. That work states: TCR CDR3 underwent first-round RT-PCR with the HTBI primer set.

The clonotype was recovered from a woman between 18 and 29 years old with Graves disease. The chain recombines TRBV29-1 with TRBJ2-7; 9 nucleotides line up with TRBD2. The sample in question was peripheral blood mononuclear cells (PBMCs), obtained at new diagnosis, from a patient treated with antithyroid drugs. The DNA of the CDR3 is TGCAGCGCAAGCCTAAGCGGGAGGTCGGCCTACGAGCAGTACTTC. As protein: CSASLSGRSAYEQYF.